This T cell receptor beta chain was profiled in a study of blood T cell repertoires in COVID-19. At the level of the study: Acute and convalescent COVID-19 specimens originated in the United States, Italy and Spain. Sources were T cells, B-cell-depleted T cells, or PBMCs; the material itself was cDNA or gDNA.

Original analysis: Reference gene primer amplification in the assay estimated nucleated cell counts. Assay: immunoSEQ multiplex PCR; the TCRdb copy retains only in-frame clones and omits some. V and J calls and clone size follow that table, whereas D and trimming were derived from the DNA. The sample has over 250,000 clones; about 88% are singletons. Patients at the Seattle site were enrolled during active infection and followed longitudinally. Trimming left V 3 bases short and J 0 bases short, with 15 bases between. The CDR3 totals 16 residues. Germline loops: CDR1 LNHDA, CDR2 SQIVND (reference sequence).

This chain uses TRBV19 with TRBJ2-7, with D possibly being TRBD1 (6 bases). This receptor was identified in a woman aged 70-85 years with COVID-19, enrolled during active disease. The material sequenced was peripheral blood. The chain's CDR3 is CASSMATGSHSYEQYF. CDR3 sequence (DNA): TGTGCCAGTAGTATGGCCACAGGGTCCCACTCCTACGAGCAGTACTTC.